This paragraph reports one T cell receptor beta chain. The CDR3 extends over 15 amino acids. Germline assignment: CDR1 SGHKS and CDR2 YYEKEE (reference sequence). The ends were cut back, 5 bases at V and 0 bases at J, with 12 bases in the middle. The data stem from a study of CD8 T cells in Susac syndrome. TCR beta sequencing covered blood CD8+ and CD4+ T cells. Reverse transcription used about 0.45 to 1 ug RNA and random hexamers. Amplification of TCR beta CDR3 spanned 54 Vbeta and 13 Jbeta via immunoSEQ multiplex PCR. TCRdb redid the calling of the immunoSEQ multiplex PCR reads with MiXCR, one entry per CDR3 protein. The sample records around 200,000 distinct CDR3 sequences, 85% to 95% being singletons.

J is TRBJ1-5 and V is TRBV5-5; D might be TRBD1 (6 bases). Sequenced input: CD4+ T cells from PBMCs. The TCR comes from a human donor with multiple sclerosis. CDR3 DNA sequence: TGTGCCAGCAGTTTAGGGGGTTATAGCAATCAGCCCCAGCATTTT. Its translation is CASSLGGYSNQPQHF.